This TCR beta chain was found in a study of T cells in Graves' hyperthyroidism and ophthalmopathy. Points from the study as a whole: The model forecast ophthalmopathy, anticipating it by a median approximately 6.1 months before onset.

This clonotype was seen a handful of times. As yet, its antigen is unknown. Sequence at one end of the junction differs from germline and may be a read error. RNA transcripts provided the source from which TCR beta CDR3 regions were amplified. TCR CDR3 regions were first amplified by RT-PCR with HTBI primers. MiXCR, run by TCRdb on the multiplex PCR reads, gives a single entry per CDR3 protein. The table lists roughly 740,000 distinct CDR3 sequences, 15% to 20% of them singletons. CDR1 and CDR2 (germline): SGDLS, YYNGEE. This CDR3 comprises 15 residues. This TCR was recovered from a man aged 18-30 years with Graves' hyperthyroidism. Material for sequencing was blood. V gene TRBV9 combines with J gene TRBJ2-5; D gene uncertain. Here the CDR3 reads CASSYSSGERETQCF. CDR3 sequence (DNA): TGTGCCAGCAGTTACTCGAGTGGAGAACGAGAGACCCAGTGCTTC.